These T cell receptor beta chains were read from a single sample in a study of shared clonotypes between healthy human individuals. Libraries were prepared by immunoSEQ multiplex PCR; TCRdb keeps only in-frame clonotypes and omits some of them. The sample lists 550,000 to 700,000 clones; roughly 72% were seen once. The specimen sequenced was memory CD4+ T cells sorted from blood. The receptors originated from a woman in her twenties or thirties in good health. CDR3s include the opening cysteine and the closing phenylalanine or tryptophan. D genes are given only for firm matches. Size is omitted from some rows. Given values are once, few, many or a class for expanded clones.

D	V	size	J	CDR3	DNA
TRBD2	TRBV5-1	.	TRBJ2-5	CASSPGLAGGPYETQYF	TGCGCCAGCAGCCCGGGACTAGCGGGAGGGCCTTATGAGACCCAGTACTTC
.	TRBV19	few	TRBJ2-4	CASRLGGTQYF	TGTGCCAGTAGACTTGGAGGGACTCAGTACTTC
.	TRBV6-1	.	TRBJ1-2	CASSEGANYGYTF	TGTGCCAGCAGTGAGGGGGCTAACTATGGCTACACCTTC
.	TRBV19	few	TRBJ2-7	CASSIDPGDEQYF	TGTGCCAGTAGTATTGATCCGGGGGACGAGCAGTACTTC
.	TRBV18	.	TRBJ1-3	CASSPIETYTIYF	TGTGCCAGCTCACCAATTGAGACTTACACCATATATTTT
TRBD1	TRBV19	.	TRBJ1-2	CASSVDRDSGGYTF	TGTGCCAGTAGTGTGGACAGGGATTCTGGTGGCTACACCTTC
TRBD2	TRBV5-1	.	TRBJ2-1	CASSFLAGNYNEQFF	TGCGCCAGCAGTTTTCTAGCGGGGAACTACAATGAGCAGTTCTTC
TRBD1	TRBV10-3	.	TRBJ2-3	CAISENQGAQSDTQYF	TGTGCCATCAGTGAGAACCAGGGGGCTCAGTCAGATACGCAGTATTTT
TRBD1	TRBV5-1	.	TRBJ1-2	CASSPRTGGKNYGYTF	TGCGCCAGCAGCCCTCGGACAGGGGGAAAGAACTATGGCTACACCTTC
.	TRBV11-2	few	TRBJ1-1	CASTLQLHKNTEAFF	TGTGCCAGCACCCTTCAACTGCATAAGAACACTGAAGCTTTCTTT
TRBD1	TRBV9	.	TRBJ2-7	CASSVGRGPYEQYF	TGTGCCAGCAGCGTAGGCAGGGGGCCCTACGAGCAGTACTTC
TRBD1	TRBV7-9	.	TRBJ1-1	CASSLLDGQDAAFF	TGTGCCAGCAGCTTACTCGATGGACAGGACGCAGCTTTCTTT
TRBD1	TRBV27	.	TRBJ1-4	CASKNRDSNEKLFF	TGTGCCAGCAAAAACCGGGACAGTAATGAAAAACTGTTTTTT
.	TRBV6-6	.	TRBJ2-3	CASRGRRSDTQYF	TGTGCCAGCAGGGGACGTCGTTCAGATACGCAGTATTTT
TRBD2	TRBV7-2	.	TRBJ2-7	CASSLGLAGSYEQYF	TGTGCCAGCAGCTTAGGGCTAGCGGGGTCCTACGAGCAGTACTTC
.	TRBV30	.	TRBJ2-2	CAWISARTITGELFF	TGTGCCTGGATCAGCGCGAGAACCATCACCGGGGAGCTGTTTTTT
.	TRBV28	many	TRBJ2-2	CASSLRTDGLTGELFF	TGTGCCAGCAGTTTAAGGACAGACGGACTTACCGGGGAGCTGTTTTTT
.	TRBV25-1	.	TRBJ2-7	CASSGPGPSGPYEQYF	TGTGCCAGCAGTGGACCCGGACCCTCCGGACCCTACGAGCAGTACTTC
TRBD2	TRBV5-1	.	TRBJ2-3	CASSAGLAGVGTDTQYF	TGCGCCAGCAGCGCCGGACTAGCGGGAGTCGGCACAGATACGCAGTATTTT
.	TRBV5-1	once	TRBJ1-1	CASGGQTGNTEAFF	TGCGCCAGCGGGGGGCAGACAGGGAACACTGAAGCTTTCTTT
.	TRBV7-9	once	TRBJ2-5	CASSLSAVTETQYF	TGTGCCAGCAGCTTAAGTGCGGTTACGGAGACCCAGTACTTC
.	TRBV7-2	few	TRBJ2-4	CASSSWTAWNIQYF	TGTGCCAGCAGCTCGTGGACGGCGTGGAACATTCAGTACTTC
.	TRBV6-6	.	TRBJ1-5	CASSYNGNQPQHF	TGTGCCAGCAGTTACAACGGGAATCAGCCCCAGCATTTT
.	TRBV10-3	few	TRBJ1-2	CAISESESGNYGYTF	TGTGCCATCAGTGAATCTGAATCCGGTAACTATGGCTACACCTTC
.	TRBV7-3	.	TRBJ2-7	CASSLNMEYEQYF	TGTGCCAGCAGCTTAAACATGGAGTACGAGCAGTACTTC
.	TRBV29-1	.	TRBJ1-2	CSAATGQDYGYTF	TGCAGCGCGGCTACGGGACAAGACTATGGCTACACCTTC
TRBD1	TRBV6-4	few	TRBJ2-3	CASSEFGQGAVDTQYF	TGTGCCAGCAGTGAATTCGGACAGGGGGCCGTGGATACGCAGTATTTT
TRBD2	TRBV28	.	TRBJ2-1	CASSTGTSGTLAKFF	TGTGCCAGCAGTACCGGGACTAGCGGGACCTTAGCGAAGTTCTTC
TRBD1	TRBV6-6	.	TRBJ1-1	CASRTYRGKNTEAFF	TGTGCCAGCAGAACTTACAGGGGGAAGAACACTGAAGCTTTCTTT
TRBD2	TRBV5-1	.	TRBJ2-5	CASSLQQREGTKETQYF	TGCGCCAGCAGCTTGCAGCAGCGGGAGGGAACCAAAGAGACCCAGTACTTC
.	TRBV5-1	few	TRBJ2-5	CASSILGGLETQYF	TGCGCCAGCAGCATACTCGGAGGCCTGGAGACCCAGTACTTC
TRBD1	TRBV7-8	.	TRBJ2-3	CASSLIAGTVTDTQYF	TGTGCCAGCAGCTTAATAGCTGGGACAGTCACAGATACGCAGTATTTT
.	TRBV7-3	once	TRBJ2-5	CASSLSPTQETQYF	TGTGCCAGCAGCTTAAGCCCCACCCAAGAGACCCAGTACTTC
TRBD2	TRBV19	many	TRBJ2-5	CASSPSTGGETQYF	TGTGCCAGTAGCCCCTCTACGGGAGGGGAGACCCAGTACTTC
TRBD1	TRBV5-1	.	TRBJ2-1	CASSLEGRQGLNEQFF	TGCGCCAGCAGCTTGGAAGGCCGACAGGGATTAAATGAGCAGTTCTTC
TRBD1	TRBV5-1	.	TRBJ2-7	CASSSGQGNEQYF	TGCGCCAGCAGCTCGGGACAGGGGAACGAGCAGTACTTC
.	TRBV4-1	.	TRBJ2-7	CASSQDRREQYF	TGCGCCAGCAGCCAAGATAGGCGCGAGCAGTACTTC
.	TRBV29-1	.	TRBJ1-1	CSVEGRVARTEAFF	TGCAGCGTTGAAGGCAGGGTAGCTCGGACTGAAGCTTTCTTT
.	TRBV2	.	TRBJ2-3	CASSSGHTDTQYF	TGTGCCAGCAGTTCGGGCCATACAGATACGCAGTATTTT
.	TRBV5-4	.	TRBJ1-1	CASSPKGGRTEAFF	TGTGCCAGCAGTCCCAAGGGAGGAAGAACTGAAGCTTTCTTT
.	TRBV7-9	.	TRBJ1-5	CASSLGRGSNQPQHF	TGTGCCAGCAGCTTAGGGAGGGGGAGCAATCAGCCCCAGCATTTT
.	TRBV2	once	TRBJ1-1	CASSEGGGGVAEAFF	TGTGCCAGCAGCGAAGGGGGGGGCGGCGTGGCTGAAGCTTTCTTT
.	TRBV2	.	TRBJ1-5	CASSLTGDEQPQHF	TGTGCCAGCAGCCTTACGGGGGACGAACAGCCCCAGCATTTT
TRBD2	TRBV10-3	few	TRBJ2-1	CAIRELAGVAEFF	TGTGCCATCAGAGAGTTAGCGGGAGTGGCGGAGTTCTTC
TRBD1	TRBV5-5	once	TRBJ2-7	CASSLPDRPDEQYF	TGTGCCAGCAGCTTACCGGACAGGCCGGACGAGCAGTACTTC
TRBD1	TRBV10-3	.	TRBJ1-5	CAISQTGSQPQHF	TGTGCCATCAGTCAGACAGGGAGTCAGCCCCAGCATTTT
.	TRBV7-2	.	TRBJ2-1	CASSARLVDEQFF	TGTGCCAGCAGCGCTAGACTAGTGGATGAGCAGTTCTTC
.	TRBV19	.	TRBJ2-2	CASSMLDSSTGELFF	TGTGCCAGTAGTATGCTCGACAGCTCCACCGGGGAGCTGTTTTTT
TRBD1	TRBV6-6	.	TRBJ1-2	CASRPNTGTATMSYTF	TGTGCCAGCAGGCCTAATACCGGGACAGCTACTATGAGCTACACCTTC
.	TRBV4-2	.	TRBJ2-3	CASSQGVSTDTQYF	TGTGCCAGCAGCCAAGGTGTCAGCACAGATACGCAGTATTTT
.	TRBV5-4	.	TRBJ1-1	CASSRDSYTEAFF	TGTGCCAGCAGCCGCGACAGTTACACTGAAGCTTTCTTT
.	TRBV25-1	.	TRBJ2-1	CASRGGGGFNEQFF	TGTGCCAGCAGAGGGGGAGGCGGGTTCAATGAGCAGTTCTTC
.	TRBV7-3	.	TRBJ2-2	CASSSRGVAGTGELFF	TGTGCCAGCAGCTCCCGTGGGGTCGCGGGCACCGGGGAGCTGTTTTTT
TRBD1	TRBV10-1	.	TRBJ2-7	CASGPDRGYEQYF	TGCGCCAGCGGCCCGGACAGGGGCTACGAGCAGTACTTC
.	TRBV6-5	many	TRBJ1-1	CASSSQIGAFF	TGTGCCAGCAGTTCACAAATAGGAGCTTTCTTT
TRBD1	TRBV28	.	TRBJ1-2	CASSEIQGGDYGYTF	TGTGCCAGCAGCGAAATACAGGGGGGGGACTATGGCTACACCTTC
TRBD1	TRBV19	.	TRBJ1-1	CASSMKDRGDTEAFF	TGTGCCAGTAGTATGAAGGACAGGGGAGACACTGAAGCTTTCTTT
TRBD2	TRBV7-9	.	TRBJ2-3	CASSPGLALSTDTQYF	TGTGCCAGCAGCCCGGGACTAGCATTGAGCACAGATACGCAGTATTTT
TRBD2	TRBV11-3	.	TRBJ2-1	CASSFGGSVDEQFF	TGTGCCAGCAGCTTCGGGGGGAGTGTCGATGAGCAGTTCTTC